Below, 21 T cell receptor beta chains from the same sample are listed, as sequenced in a study of T-cell reconstitution after alpha-beta-depleted transplantation in children. A library of TCRbeta sequences, prepared with unique molecular identifiers, was generated. In TCRdb, the PCR reads were re-called with MiXCR into one record per CDR3 protein. The sample lists about 610,000 distinct CDR3 sequences; roughly 27% were seen once. Source: PBMCs, taken before TCRalphabeta/CD19-depleted stem cell transplant. The receptors come from a boy in the first two years of life with Wiskott-Aldrich syndrome, due to receive a stem cell transplant.

This clonotype has only a few counts. The chain couples TRBV29-1 to TRBJ2-2, with TRBD1 matching over 7 bases. Germline CDR1 and CDR2: SQVTM and ANQGSEA. Trimming took 7 bases from V and 7 from J; bases not matched to a gene: 12. This CDR3 has 14 amino acids. In DNA, the CDR3 is TGCAGCGCTAACTTACTAACAGGGGACGGGGAGCTGTTTTTT. The encoded protein is CSANLLTGDGELFF.

This sequence joins TRBV12-3 or TRBV12-4 and TRBJ2-1, with 10 bases matching TRBD2. This CDR3 is 14 amino acids long. V was pared by 4 bases and J by 10 bases, with 7 bases of the junction left unmatched. The CDR3 here is CASSSGLAEREQFF. In DNA form, the CDR3 reads TGTGCCAGCAGTTCCGGACTAGCGGAGAGAGAGCAGTTCTTC.

This chain joins TRBV13 and TRBJ2-7, with TRBD1 identical over 7 bases. Trimming took 5 bases from V and 2 from J; bases not matched to a gene: 9. CDR1 and CDR2 from the germline V gene are PRHDT and FYEKMQ (reference sequence). CDR3 size: 15 residues. CDR3 DNA sequence: TGTGCCAGCAGCCCCCGGCGGCAGGGGGCCTACGAGCAGTACTTC. This translates into CASSPRRQGAYEQYF.

This clonotype has a handful of counts. The chain carries TRBV3-1 and TRBJ1-1; TRBD1 is a possible D gene (5 bases). Trimming left V 0 bases short and J 8 bases short, with 16 bases between. The CDR3 is 15 amino acids. Germline-derived CDR1 and CDR2 are LGHDT and YNNKEL (reference sequence). The CDR3: CASSQDPITGAEAFF. DNA for the CDR3: TGTGCCAGCAGCCAAGATCCTATCACTGGGGCGGAAGCTTTCTTT.

Points on this clonotype: The junction shows a germline mismatch at one end, possibly a read error. The rearrangement links TRBV5-5 to TRBJ2-2; D gene ambiguous. The CDR3 covers 14 residues. CDR1 and CDR2 (germline): SGHKS, YYEKEE (reference sequence). CDR3 in DNA: TGTGCCAGCAGCTTGGGGCAGAACACCTGGGAGCTGTTTTTT. Protein product: CASSLGQNTWELFF.

In this sample, this clonotype turned up a few times. The chain couples TRBV7-2 to TRBJ2-1; TRBD2 agrees at 9 bases. This CDR3 comprises 17 residues. After removal of 5 bases from V and 2 bases from J, the junction contained 10 bases not matched to a gene. Germline V CDR1 and CDR2: SGHTA, FQGNSA. Here the CDR3 DNA reads TGTGCCAGCAGCCCAGCCCGGCTAGCGGGACCCTACAATGAGCAGTTCTTC. Amino acids: CASSPARLAGPYNEQFF.

The chain links TRBV24-1 to TRBJ2-3; D gene ambiguous. From germline, CDR1 is KGHDR and CDR2 SFDVKD. V shed 3 bases and J shed 7 bases, with 7 bases lying between them. CDR3 length: 12 amino acids. The CDR3: CATSDLGYTQYF. DNA for the CDR3: TGTGCCACCAGTGATCTTGGCTATACGCAGTATTTT.

The V gene is TRBV28, the J gene TRBJ2-2; D not resolved. The CDR3 is 12 residues long. CDR1 and CDR2 from the germline V gene are MDHEN and SYDVKM. V was shortened by 8 bases and J by 2 bases, with 6 bases between the two germline ends. In nucleotides, the CDR3 is TGTGCCAGCGTATCAAACACCGGGGAGCTGTTTTTT. Encoded protein: CASVSNTGELFF.

The rearrangement uses TRBV30 and TRBJ2-4; D remains ambiguous. Germline CDR1 GTSNPN, CDR2 SVGIG (reference sequence). V shed 3 bases and J shed 0 bases, with 9 bases lying between them. The CDR3 runs to 14 residues. DNA of the CDR3: TGTGCCTGGAGCCTATTCCTAGCCAAAAACATTCAGTACTTC. Its translation is CAWSLFLAKNIQYF. Complete variable domain (other parts from reference TRBV30 and TRBJ2-4): SQTIHQWPATLVQPVGSPLSLECTVEGTSNPNLYWYRQAAGRGLQLLFYSVGIGQISSEVPQNLSASRPQDRQFILSSKKLLLSDSGFYLCAWSLFLAKNIQYFGAGTRLSVL.

The chain is built from TRBV27 and TRBJ2-1, with 9 nucleotides matching TRBD2. The J segment lost 7 bases and the V segment lost 3 bases, leaving 10 bases of the junction unmatched. From germline, CDR1 is MNHEY and CDR2 SMNVEV (reference sequence). This CDR3 region has 16 residues. The CDR3 here is CASSFSTGLAQNEQFF. In DNA, the CDR3 is TGTGCCAGCAGTTTCTCCACGGGACTAGCCCAGAATGAGCAGTTCTTC.

The V gene is TRBV4-2, the J gene TRBJ2-3; TRBD2 is a possible D gene (5 bases). Trimming removed 0 bases at V and 13 bases at J, with 14 bases between. Germline V CDR1 and CDR2: LGHNA, YNFKEQ. This CDR3 has 13 residues. CDR3 in DNA: TGTGCCAGCAGCCAAGATGGAGAGGGAGCAGAGTATTTT. This encodes CASSQDGEGAEYF.

V is TRBV5-1 and J is TRBJ2-3; D is unresolved. Germline CDR1 is SGHRS and CDR2 is YFSETQ. Trimming stripped 7 bases from V and 0 bases from J, with 9 bases between. The CDR3 runs to 13 residues. The CDR3 DNA follows: TGCGCCAGCGGACCCACTAGCACAGATACGCAGTATTTT. This codes for CASGPTSTDTQYF.

This clonotype was counted between two and nine times. The chain links TRBV29-1 to TRBJ2-1; 9 bases are shared with TRBD2. The V gene end was trimmed by 4 bases and the J gene end by 6 bases; junction bases not matched to a gene: 7. Germline V gene lookup returns CDR1 SQVTM and CDR2 ANQGSEA. The CDR3 totals 14 residues. CDR3 residues: CSVVVAGVGNEQFF. CDR3 nucleotide sequence: TGCAGCGTTGTTGTAGCGGGAGTTGGCAATGAGCAGTTCTTC.

There are a few counts of this clonotype. The chain is built from TRBV10-3 and TRBJ2-3; the match to TRBD1 covers 8 bases. After removal of 3 bases from V and 7 bases from J, the junction contained 6 bases not matched to a gene. CDR3 length: 14 amino acids. The germline V gene encodes CDR1 ENHRY and CDR2 SYGVKD. This chain's CDR3 is CAISEQGDGNTQYF. The CDR3 DNA reads TGTGCCATCAGTGAACAGGGGGACGGGAATACGCAGTATTTT.

V gene TRBV27 combines with J gene TRBJ2-7, with 9 bases identical to TRBD1. This CDR3 contains 15 residues. The germline gives CDR1 MNHEY, CDR2 SMNVEV (reference sequence). Unmatched junction bases numbered 9, after V lost 6 bases and J lost 3 bases. CDR3: CASSPRQGVGYEQYF. In DNA, the CDR3 is TGTGCCAGCAGCCCAAGACAGGGGGTCGGCTACGAGCAGTACTTC.

V gene TRBV29-1 combines with J gene TRBJ2-7, with D tentatively TRBD1 (5 bases). The CDR3 contains 12 residues. V lost 2 bases and J 2 bases, leaving 7 bases between the germline ends. Germline assignment: CDR1 SQVTM and CDR2 ANQGSEA. CDR3 coding DNA: TGCAGCGTTGAACAGGGCCCCTACGAGCAGTACTTC. Encoded protein: CSVEQGPYEQYF.

This clonotype was seen a few times. This chain connects TRBV7-2 to TRBJ2-7; 7 bases line up with TRBD1. V was pared by 0 bases and J by 2 bases, with 4 bases of the junction left unmatched. This CDR3 region has 15 residues. Looked up from germline, CDR1 is SGHTA and CDR2 is FQGNSA. CDR3: CASSLARDRTYEQYF. CDR3 DNA sequence: TGTGCCAGCAGCTTAGCCCGGGACAGAACCTACGAGCAGTACTTC.

This clonotype was counted a few times. This sequence joins TRBV20-1 and TRBJ2-7; 10 bases are a match to TRBD2. Germline V gives CDR1 DFQATT, CDR2 SNEGSKA (reference sequence). J was trimmed by 8 bases and V by 6 bases; bases with no gene match: 4. The CDR3 sequence is 11 residues long. CDR3 nucleotide sequence: TGCAGTGCCGGGACTAGCGTGCAGCAGTACTTC. As protein: CSAGTSVQQYF.

This clonotype appeared a few times. The rearrangement uses TRBV15 and TRBJ2-1, with 8 bases that match TRBD2. Germline loops: CDR1 LNHNV, CDR2 YYDKDF (reference sequence). With V trimmed by 0 bases and J by 9 bases, 4 bases remained unmatched. This CDR3 contains 14 residues. The CDR3 nucleotides are TGTGCCACCAGCAGAGAACCAGCGGGAGTTGAGCAGTTCTTC. The encoded protein is CATSREPAGVEQFF.

In its sample, this clonotype was seen a few times. This rearrangement joins TRBV10-3 to TRBJ2-5; D not resolved. Trimming cost V 9 bases and J 3 bases, with 11 bases left between them. The germline V gene encodes CDR1 ENHRY and CDR2 SYGVKD. This CDR3 region has 12 residues. CDR3 loop: CAMAGDKETQYF. As DNA, the CDR3 is TGTGCCATGGCCGGAGACAAAGAGACCCAGTACTTC.

This clonotype has a handful of counts. The CDR3 is CASRGSAHEQFF. The CDR3 coding sequence is TGTGCCAGCAGGGGAAGCGCCCATGAGCAGTTCTTC. The rearrangement links TRBV28 to TRBJ2-1, with D unclear. CDR1 MDHEN and CDR2 SYDVKM come from the germline V gene. V was shortened by 6 bases and J by 8 bases, with 11 bases between the two germline ends. The CDR3 runs to 12 residues.